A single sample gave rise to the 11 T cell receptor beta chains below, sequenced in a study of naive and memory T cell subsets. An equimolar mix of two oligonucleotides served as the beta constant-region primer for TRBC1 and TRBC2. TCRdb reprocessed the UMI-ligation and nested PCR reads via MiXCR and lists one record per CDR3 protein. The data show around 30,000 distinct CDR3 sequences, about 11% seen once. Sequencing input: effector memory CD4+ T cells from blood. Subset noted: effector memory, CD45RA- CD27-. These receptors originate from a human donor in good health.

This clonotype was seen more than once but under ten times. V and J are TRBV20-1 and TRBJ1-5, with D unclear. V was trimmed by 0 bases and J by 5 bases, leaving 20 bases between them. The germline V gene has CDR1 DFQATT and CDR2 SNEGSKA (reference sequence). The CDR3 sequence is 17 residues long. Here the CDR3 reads CSARDSGSSAGYQPQHF. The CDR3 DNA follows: TGCAGTGCTAGAGACAGTGGGAGCAGCGCGGGCTATCAGCCCCAGCATTTT.

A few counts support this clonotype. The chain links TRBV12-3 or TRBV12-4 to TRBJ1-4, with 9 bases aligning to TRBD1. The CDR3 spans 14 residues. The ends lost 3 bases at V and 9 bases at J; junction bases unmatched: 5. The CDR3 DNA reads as TGTGCCAGCAGTTTGGTCGGGACAGGGAAAAAACTGTTTTTT. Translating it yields CASSLVGTGKKLFF.

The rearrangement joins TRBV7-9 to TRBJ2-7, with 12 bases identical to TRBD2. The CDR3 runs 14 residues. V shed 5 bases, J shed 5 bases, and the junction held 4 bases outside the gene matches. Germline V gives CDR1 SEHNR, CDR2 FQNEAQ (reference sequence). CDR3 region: CASSRTSGEHEQYF. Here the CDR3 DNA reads TGTGCCAGCAGCCGGACTAGCGGGGAGCACGAGCAGTACTTC.

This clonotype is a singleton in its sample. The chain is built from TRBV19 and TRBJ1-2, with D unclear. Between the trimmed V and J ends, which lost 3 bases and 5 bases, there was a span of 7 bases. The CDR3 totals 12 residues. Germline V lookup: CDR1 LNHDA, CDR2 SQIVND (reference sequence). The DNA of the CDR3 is TGTGCCAGTAGTATTCCGGGATATGGCTACACCTTC. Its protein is CASSIPGYGYTF.

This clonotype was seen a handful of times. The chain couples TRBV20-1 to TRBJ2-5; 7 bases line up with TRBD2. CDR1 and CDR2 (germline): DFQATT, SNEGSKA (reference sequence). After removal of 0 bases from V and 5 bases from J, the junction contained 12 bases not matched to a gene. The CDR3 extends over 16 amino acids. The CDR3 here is CSARDRRREAGETQYF. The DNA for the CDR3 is TGCAGTGCTAGAGACCGACGTCGGGAGGCGGGGGAGACCCAGTACTTC.

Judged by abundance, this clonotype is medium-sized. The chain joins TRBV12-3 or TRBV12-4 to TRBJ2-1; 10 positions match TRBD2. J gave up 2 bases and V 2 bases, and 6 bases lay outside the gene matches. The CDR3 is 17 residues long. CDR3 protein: CASSLYRLAGTYNEQFF. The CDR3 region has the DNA TGTGCCAGCAGTTTATACCGACTAGCGGGTACCTACAATGAGCAGTTCTTC.

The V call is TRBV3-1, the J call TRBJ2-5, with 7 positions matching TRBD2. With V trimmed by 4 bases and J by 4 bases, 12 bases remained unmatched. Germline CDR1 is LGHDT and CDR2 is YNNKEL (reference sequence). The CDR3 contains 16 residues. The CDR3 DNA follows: TGTGCCAGCAGCCCGCTAGGTGGTTTAGCGGGAGAGACCCAGTACTTC. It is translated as CASSPLGGLAGETQYF.

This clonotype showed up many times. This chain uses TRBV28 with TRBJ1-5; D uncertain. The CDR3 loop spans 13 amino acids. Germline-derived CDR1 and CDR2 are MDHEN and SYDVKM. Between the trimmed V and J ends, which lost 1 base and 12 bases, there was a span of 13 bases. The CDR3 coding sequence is TGTGCCAGCAGTTTATTTGACCGTTTGCTCCAGCATTTT. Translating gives CASSLFDRLLQHF.

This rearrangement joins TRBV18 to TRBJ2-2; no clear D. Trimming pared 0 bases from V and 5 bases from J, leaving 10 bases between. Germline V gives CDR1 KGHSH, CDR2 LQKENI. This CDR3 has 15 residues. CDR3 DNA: TGTGCCAGCTCACCACCAATTACCCCAACCGGGGAGCTGTTTTTT. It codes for CASSPPITPTGELFF.

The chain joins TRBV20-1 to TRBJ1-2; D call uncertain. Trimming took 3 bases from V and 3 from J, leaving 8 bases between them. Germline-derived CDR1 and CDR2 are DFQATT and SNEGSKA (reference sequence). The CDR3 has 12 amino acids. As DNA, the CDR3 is TGCAGTGCTAGTCGGGGTTACTATGGCTACACCTTC. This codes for CSASRGYYGYTF.

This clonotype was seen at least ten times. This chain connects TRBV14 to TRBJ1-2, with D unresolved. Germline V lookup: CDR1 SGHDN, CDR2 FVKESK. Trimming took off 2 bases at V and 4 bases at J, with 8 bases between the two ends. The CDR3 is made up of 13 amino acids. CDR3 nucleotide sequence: TGTGCCAGCAGCCAAAGCAGGTCCTATGGCTACACCTTC. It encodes CASSQSRSYGYTF.